Presented here are 30 T cell receptor beta chains from one specimen sequenced in a study of T cell responses to AZD1222 COVID-19 vaccine listed by TCRdb under 2021. To prepare the library, the immunoSEQ multiplex PCR assay was applied. In its TCRdb copy, this immuneACCESS table keeps in-frame sequences only and misses some clones. Where compared with another copy, unresolved V genes explain less than half of these, and the others have no known cause. Recorded for this sample are 85,000 to 110,000 clones; around 91% of them occurred a single time. The ten largest clonotypes hold roughly 5% of the sample. Per the publication, the time point label means: baseline before first vaccination. The starting material was peripheral blood, obtained on day 0 of AZD1222 vaccination. Receptor source: an adult in good health.

V and J are TRBV9 and TRBJ1-3, with D unclear. This CDR3 region has 14 residues. Between the trimmed V and J ends, which lost 4 bases and 3 bases, there was a span of 11 bases. Germline V gene data show CDR1 as SGDLS and CDR2 as YYNGEE. The CDR3 sequence: CASSPLAGGNTIYF. Written as DNA, the CDR3 is TGTGCCAGCAGCCCCTTGGCGGGTGGAAACACCATATATTTT.

This chain links TRBV29-1 with TRBJ2-3; D not certain. This CDR3 has 13 amino acids. Trimming shortened V by 8 bases and J by 4 bases, and 16 bases separated the two germline ends. The germline gives CDR1 SQVTM, CDR2 ANQGSEA. The CDR3 DNA reads as TGCAGCACCCGTGAGTGGCTGTCAGATACGCAGTATTTT. It encodes CSTREWLSDTQYF.

V gene TRBV30 combines with J gene TRBJ1-5, with D possibly TRBD1 on 6 matching bases. This CDR3 is 14 amino acids long. The germline V gene encodes CDR1 GTSNPN and CDR2 SVGIG (reference sequence). The ends were cut back, 0 bases at V and 5 bases at J, with 11 bases in the middle. The CDR3 DNA is TGTGCCTGGAGTGTACTAGGGGGGCATCAGCCCCAGCATTTT. It yields the protein CAWSVLGGHQPQHF.

The chain carries TRBV6-5 and TRBJ2-1; a weak D match, TRBD1 (5 bases). The CDR3 has 11 amino acids. Looked up from germline, CDR1 is MNHEY and CDR2 is SVGAGI. Trimming took 10 bases from V and 1 from J, leaving 5 bases between them. CDR3: CATGSYNEQFF. CDR3 in DNA: TGTGCCACAGGGTCCTACAATGAGCAGTTCTTC.

This sequence joins TRBV5-5 and TRBJ1-5; D unresolved. Trimming cost V 1 base and J 5 bases, with 7 bases left between them. The CDR3 spans 13 residues. The V gene's germline CDR1 is SGHKS and CDR2 YYEKEE (reference sequence). In DNA form, the CDR3 reads TGTGCCAGCAGCTTGAATGGGGATCAGCCCCAGCATTTT. Translated, it gives CASSLNGDQPQHF.

The chain combines TRBV7-9 with TRBJ2-2; 8 positions match TRBD1. The CDR3 sequence is 15 residues long. The trim removed 7 bases at V and 5 bases at J, leaving 9 bases unmatched. Germline V gene sequence: CDR1 SEHNR, CDR2 FQNEAQ (reference sequence). The CDR3 protein is CASTSWQGATGELFF. The CDR3 DNA reads as TGTGCCAGCACCTCCTGGCAGGGGGCAACCGGGGAGCTGTTTTTT.

This chain connects TRBV19 to TRBJ2-7; D is perhaps TRBD2 (6 bases). Germline V gene lookup returns CDR1 LNHDA and CDR2 SQIVND (reference sequence). This CDR3 spans 13 amino acids. The V gene lost 3 bases and the J gene lost 6 bases, with 12 bases spanning the gap. In DNA, the CDR3 is TGTGCCAGTAGTATTCTGGAGGGAGGCGAGCAGTACTTC. Translating it yields CASSILEGGEQYF.

This chain uses TRBV19 with TRBJ2-7; D may be TRBD2 (5 bases). The CDR3 totals 13 residues. Germline V gene lookup returns CDR1 LNHDA and CDR2 SQIVND (reference sequence). Trimming pared 3 bases from V and 7 bases from J, leaving 13 bases between. The CDR3 sequence: CASSMALPGEQYF. The DNA for the CDR3 is TGTGCCAGTAGTATGGCCCTTCCGGGGGAGCAGTACTTC.

The chain couples TRBV6-5 to TRBJ2-2; 8 bases match TRBD1. This CDR3 contains 15 residues. Germline lookup yields CDR1 MNHEY and CDR2 SVGAGI. V lost 6 bases and J lost 3; bases outside the gene matches: 6. The CDR3 DNA follows: TGTGCCAGCAGAGACAGGGGCCGGGACACCGGGGAGCTGTTTTTT. This encodes CASRDRGRDTGELFF.

The chain carries TRBV4-3 and TRBJ2-5, with 12 bases that match TRBD2. The germline V gene has CDR1 LGHNA and CDR2 YSLEER. V trimming: 4 bases; J trimming: 7 bases; junction bases outside the gene matches: 7. The CDR3 is made up of 15 amino acids. DNA of the CDR3: TGCGCCAGCAGCCCTAGCGGGGGGGCCTTGGGGACCCAGTACTTC. This translates into CASSPSGGALGTQYF.

The V call is TRBV6-2 or TRBV6-3, the J call TRBJ1-2; unclear D gene. V gave up 5 bases and J gave up 0 bases, with 13 bases separating them. The CDR3 extends over 15 amino acids. CDR1 is MNHEY, CDR2 SVGEGT, per germline. The CDR3 region has the DNA TGTGCCAGCAGTGCCCCCGGGGTGGCTAACTATGGCTACACCTTC. This codes for CASSAPGVANYGYTF.

The chain couples TRBV24-1 to TRBJ2-1; no clear D. Between the trimmed V and J ends, which lost 6 bases and 3 bases, there was a span of 8 bases. This CDR3 spans 13 amino acids. Looked up from germline, CDR1 is KGHDR and CDR2 is SFDVKD. CDR3: CATSSVLYNEQFF. The DNA for the CDR3 is TGTGCCACCAGTTCAGTTCTCTACAATGAGCAGTTCTTC.

V is TRBV30 and J is TRBJ1-5; maybe TRBD1 (5 bases). With 4 bases removed from V and 0 bases from J, the gap between germline ends came to 10 bases. There are 14 residues in the CDR3. Germline assignment: CDR1 GTSNPN and CDR2 SVGIG (reference sequence). CDR3 sequence (DNA): TGTGCCTGGAACGAAAGGGGTAGCAATCAGCCCCAGCATTTT. This codes for CAWNERGSNQPQHF.

This clone was seen a single time. V and J are TRBV4-2 and TRBJ1-5; 9 nucleotides match TRBD1. CDR1 and CDR2 (germline): LGHNA, YNFKEQ. The CDR3 runs 16 residues. Germline trimming cut 4 bases from V and 2 bases from J; bases unmatched to any gene: 6. CDR3 loop: CASSLGDRVGNQPQHF. CDR3 bases: TGTGCCAGCAGCCTTGGGGACAGGGTGGGCAATCAGCCCCAGCATTTT.

Only one count was recorded for this clone. This chain links TRBV15 with TRBJ2-5; 7 bases are a match to TRBD2. The CDR3 spans 14 residues. From germline, CDR1 is LNHNV and CDR2 YYDKDF (reference sequence). J lost 5 bases, V lost 0 bases, and 3 bases had no gene match. The CDR3 region is CATSRDQAGETQYF. For the CDR3, the DNA is TGTGCCACCAGCAGAGATCAAGCGGGGGAGACCCAGTACTTC.

The genes are TRBV27 and TRBJ2-7, with 7 nucleotides matching TRBD2. The junction had 9 bases not matched to a gene; V was cut back by 1 base and J by 6 bases. Germline values: CDR1 MNHEY, CDR2 SMNVEV (reference sequence). The CDR3 consists of 15 residues. This CDR3 is CASSLYGGGPSEQYF. In nucleotides, the CDR3 is TGTGCCAGCAGTTTATACGGCGGGGGACCGTCCGAGCAGTACTTC.

The chain has TRBV5-1 and TRBJ1-4; D uncertain. The CDR3 spans 13 residues. V lost 4 bases to trimming and J lost 5 bases, with 9 bases between them. Germline V gives CDR1 SGHRS, CDR2 YFSETQ. CDR3 region: CASSPGKNEKLFF. The CDR3 DNA reads as TGCGCCAGCAGCCCTGGAAAGAATGAAAAACTGTTTTTT.

The genes are TRBV20-1 and TRBJ1-4; 8 positions match TRBD1. Germline values: CDR1 DFQATT, CDR2 SNEGSKA (reference sequence). Losses at the gene ends were 3 bases for V and 8 bases for J; bases not matched to a gene: 11. This CDR3 comprises 15 residues. The CDR3 nucleotides read TGCAGTGCTAGTTTGAGGACAGGGCGTAAAGAAAAACTGTTTTTT. This translates into CSASLRTGRKEKLFF.

The genes are TRBV7-9 and TRBJ1-1; D gene unclear. V was shortened by 4 bases and J by 3 bases, with 21 bases between the two germline ends. Germline CDR1 SEHNR, CDR2 FQNEAQ (reference sequence). This CDR3 has 17 amino acids. Here the CDR3 DNA reads TGTGCCAGCAGCTCGGGGAGTTCCCCTGTTTGGGACACTGAAGCTTTCTTT. Its translation: CASSSGSSPVWDTEAFF.

This chain links TRBV28 with TRBJ1-1; D unresolved. The V and J ends lost 11 bases and 0 bases respectively, with 13 bases between them. The CDR3 has 13 amino acids. Looked up from germline, CDR1 is MDHEN and CDR2 is SYDVKM. The CDR3 spells CASLISMNTEAFF. Here the CDR3 DNA reads TGTGCCTCATTGATCTCTATGAACACTGAAGCTTTCTTT.

This clone was detected once. This chain uses TRBV9 with TRBJ2-2; D is unclear. The V gene's germline CDR1 is SGDLS and CDR2 YYNGEE. The CDR3 sequence is 15 residues long. The V end lost 0 bases, the J end lost 7 bases, and 13 bases lay between the germline ends. CDR3 sequence (DNA): TGTGCCAGCAGCGTAGTGCCTGCGCTGGGCGGGGAGCTGTTTTTT. Encoded protein: CASSVVPALGGELFF.

The chain uses TRBV27 and TRBJ2-5; D possibly corresponds to TRBD1 (5 bases). V was trimmed by 5 bases and J by 4 bases, leaving 14 bases between them. Germline V lookup: CDR1 MNHEY, CDR2 SMNVEV (reference sequence). This CDR3 spans 14 amino acids. CDR3 sequence (DNA): TGTGCCAGCAGTACCACCGACAGTACAGAGACCCAGTACTTC. This sequence encodes CASSTTDSTETQYF.

This clone has a handful of counts. The chain couples TRBV5-4 to TRBJ1-4, with D possibly matching TRBD1 (5 bases). Trimming shortened V by 1 base and J by 8 bases, and 21 bases separated the two germline ends. The CDR3 is 17 residues long. Germline CDR1 reads SGHNT; CDR2 reads YYREEE (reference sequence). Written as DNA, the CDR3 is TGTGCCAGCAGCTTGAGAGTCTCCCCAGCAAAGGGGGAAAAACTGTTTTTT. This sequence encodes CASSLRVSPAKGEKLFF.

This rearrangement joins TRBV7-2 to TRBJ2-5; 10 nucleotides line up with TRBD2. Germline V CDR1 and CDR2: SGHTA, FQGNSA. The CDR3 is made up of 16 amino acids. The V segment lost 4 bases and the J segment 5 bases; nucleotides outside the gene matches: 10. The CDR3 coding sequence is TGTGCCAGCAGCTCCGTAGCGGGGGGCCGGAGGGAGACCCAGTACTTC. It yields the protein CASSSVAGGRRETQYF.

The rearrangement links TRBV6-2 or TRBV6-3 to TRBJ2-7; D remains ambiguous. In germline, CDR1 is MNHEY, CDR2 SVGEGT. V shed 6 bases and J shed 3 bases, with 6 bases lying between them. This CDR3 has 11 amino acids. The CDR3 bases are TGTGCCAGCAGCGATAGCTACGAGCAGTACTTC. Translation: CASSDSYEQYF.

The rearrangement joins TRBV6-2 or TRBV6-3 to TRBJ1-4; no clear D gene. Germline CDR1 and CDR2: MNHEY and SVGEGT. This CDR3 comprises 15 residues. Trimming took off 0 bases at V and 6 bases at J, with 11 bases between the two ends. CDR3 DNA: TGTGCCAGCAGTTACTCAGACCTGGGAGATGAAAAACTGTTTTTT. Protein product: CASSYSDLGDEKLFF.

The V and J genes are TRBV13 and TRBJ2-1; TRBD2 aligns across 14 bases. The V segment lost 8 bases and the J segment 5 bases; nucleotides outside the gene matches: 2. The CDR3 is 14 amino acids. Germline CDR1 is PRHDT and CDR2 is FYEKMQ (reference sequence). CDR3: CASRLAGGHNEQFF. The DNA for the CDR3 is TGTGCCAGCCGACTAGCGGGGGGGCACAATGAGCAGTTCTTC.

V is TRBV19 and J is TRBJ1-5, with 7 positions matching TRBD1. J was trimmed by 3 bases and V by 4 bases; bases with no gene match: 6. CDR1 is LNHDA and CDR2 is SQIVND in the germline V gene (reference sequence). This CDR3 spans 15 amino acids. The CDR3 region is CASSRPGQFNQPQHF. The CDR3 DNA follows: TGTGCCAGTAGTAGACCGGGACAGTTCAATCAGCCCCAGCATTTT. The variable domain in full, with the rest retrieved from reference TRBV19 and TRBJ1-5, is DGGITQSPKYLFRKEGQNVTLSCEQNLNHDAMYWYRQDPGQGLRLIYYSQIVNDFQKGDIAEGYSVSREKKESFPLTVTSAQKNPTAFYLCASSRPGQFNQPQHFGDGTRLSIL.

The chain carries TRBV24-1 and TRBJ2-2; D is undetermined. Trimming took 12 bases from V and 5 from J, leaving 12 bases between them. This CDR3 region has 12 residues. Germline V lookup: CDR1 KGHDR, CDR2 SFDVKD. Written as DNA, the CDR3 is TGTGCCGCAGAAACAAGTACCGGGGAGCTGTTTTTT. Its translation is CAAETSTGELFF.

V gene TRBV6-5 combines with J gene TRBJ2-1; D not certain. The CDR3 runs to 10 residues. CDR1 is MNHEY, CDR2 SVGAGI, per germline. Between the trimmed V and J ends, which lost 5 bases and 6 bases, there was a span of 2 bases. CDR3 residues: CASSLNEQFF. The CDR3 DNA reads TGTGCCAGCAGTCTCAATGAGCAGTTCTTC.